Sequencing of this T cell receptor (beta chain) was carried out in a study of blood T cell repertoires in COVID-19. Across the whole study: Acute and convalescent COVID-19 specimens originated in the United States, Italy and Spain. T cells, B-cell-depleted T cells, or PBMCs supplied cDNA or gDNA.

CDR1 is SGHTA, CDR2 FQGNSA, per germline. There are 13 residues in the CDR3. Trimming pared 5 bases from V and 3 bases from J, leaving 8 bases between. Study processing details: Cell counts per sample came from amplifying reference gene primers. Method: immunoSEQ multiplex PCR; TCRdb's copy keeps in-frame clones and lacks some. The D gene and trimming were derived from the DNA, and the V and J assignments and clone size from that table. Altogether some 370,000 clones are present, roughly 86% being singletons, with the ten largest covering around 9.3%. Recruited during active infection, patients (from Seattle) were subsequently followed longitudinally.

This sequence was found in a woman aged 30 to 39 with COVID-19, enrolled during active disease. Sequencing was carried out using peripheral blood. This chain uses TRBV7-2 with TRBJ1-5, with D hard to call. CDR3 sequence (DNA): TGTGCCAGCAGCCCTGGGCACAATCAGCCCCAGCATTTT. Translation: CASSPGHNQPQHF. The whole variable domain, filled in from reference TRBV7-2 and TRBJ1-5, reads GAGVSQSPSNKVTEKGKDVELRCDPISGHTALYWYRQSLGQGLEFLIYFQGNSAPDKSGLPSDRFSAERTGGSVSTLTIQRTQQEDSAVYLCASSPGHNQPQHFGDGTRLSIL.